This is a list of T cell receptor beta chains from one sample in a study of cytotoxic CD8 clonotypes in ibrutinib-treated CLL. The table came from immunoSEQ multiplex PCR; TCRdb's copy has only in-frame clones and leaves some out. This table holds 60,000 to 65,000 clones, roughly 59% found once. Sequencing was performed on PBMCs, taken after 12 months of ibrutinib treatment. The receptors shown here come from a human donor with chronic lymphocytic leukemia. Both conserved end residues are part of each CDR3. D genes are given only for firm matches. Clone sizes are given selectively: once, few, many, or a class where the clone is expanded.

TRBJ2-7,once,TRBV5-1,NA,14,TGCGCCAGCAGCTTGAGCGGAGTGTCCTACGAGCAGTACTTC,CASSLSGVSYEQYF
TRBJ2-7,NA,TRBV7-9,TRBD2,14,TGTGCCAGCAGCCCTGGGGGAGGGCCAGACGAGCAGTACTTC,CASSPGGGPDEQYF
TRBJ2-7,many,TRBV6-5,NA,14,TGTGCCTCAATGCCTTCCCAGAGCTCCTACGAGCAGTACTTC,CASMPSQSSYEQYF
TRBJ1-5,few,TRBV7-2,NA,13,TGTGCCAGCAGCTTCTTGATTGATCAGCCCCAGCATTTT,CASSFLIDQPQHF
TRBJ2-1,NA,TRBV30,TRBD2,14,TGTGCCTGGAGTCGAGCGGGAGGGTCAACTCGGCAGTTCTTC,CAWSRAGGSTRQFF
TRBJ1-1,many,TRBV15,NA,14,TGTGCCACCAGCAGAGGGGGGTGGAGCACTGAAGCTTTCTTT,CATSRGGWSTEAFF
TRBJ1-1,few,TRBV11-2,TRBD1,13,TGTGCCAGCAGCTTAGATGACAGGGTACGAGCTTTCTTT,CASSLDDRVRAFF
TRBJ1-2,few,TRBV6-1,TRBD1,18,TGTGCCAGCAGTGCGACATGGACAGGGCTAATACGAGACTATGGCTACACCTTC,CASSATWTGLIRDYGYTF
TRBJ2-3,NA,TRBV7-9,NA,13,TGTGCCAGCAGCTTAAACCCGGGACCCGGGGAGTATTTT,CASSLNPGPGEYF
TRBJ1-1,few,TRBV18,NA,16,TGTGCCAGCTCACCAGAGAACCGGGCCGTGAACACTGAAGCTTTCTTT,CASSPENRAVNTEAFF
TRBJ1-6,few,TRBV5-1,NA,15,TGCGCCAGCAGCTTGGACCCGGGCCACAAAGCACCCCTCCACTTT,CASSLDPGHKAPLHF
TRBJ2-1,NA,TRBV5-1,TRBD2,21,TGCGCCAGCAGCGCCGATTACAGGGGACTAGCGGGATTGAGCTCCTACAATGAGCAGTTCTTC,CASSADYRGLAGLSSYNEQFF
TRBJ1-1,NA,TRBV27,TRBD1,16,TGTGCCAGCTCATGGGGGGGCGCAGGGGGGAACACTGAAGCTTTCTTT,CASSWGGAGGNTEAFF
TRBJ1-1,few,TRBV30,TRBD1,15,TGTGCCTGGACCGGGACAGAGAATCAAAACACTGAAGCTTTCTTT,CAWTGTENQNTEAFF
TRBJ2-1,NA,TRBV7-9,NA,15,TGTGCCAGCAGCCTAGTCGGGACAACTACCTACGAGCAGTTCTTC,CASSLVGTTTYEQFF